A single sample is the source of the 29 T cell receptor beta chains below, sequenced in a study of OX40 agonist ivuxolimab in advanced cancers. Produced via immunoSEQ multiplex PCR; TCRdb's table is partial and in-frame only. The sample shows some 70,000 clones, around 87% of them seen only once. Source: CD4+ or CD8+ T cells sorted from blood, taken in a trial of the OX40 agonist ivuxolimab. All receptors come from an adult with an advanced solid tumor such as melanoma, head and neck, liver or kidney cancer.

This clone is a singleton in its sample. This chain links TRBV28 with TRBJ2-7; D tentatively fits TRBD1 or TRBD2 (5 bases each). Trimming left V 2 bases short and J 6 bases short, with 17 bases between. The germline gives CDR1 MDHEN, CDR2 SYDVKM. There are 15 residues in the CDR3. CDR3 nucleotides: TGTGCCAGCAGTTTAACCGGGACGGGGTGGGGCGAGCAGTACTTC. It yields the protein CASSLTGTGWGEQYF.

CDR3 sequence (DNA): TGTGCCAGCAGCTTATTCAGTCCCAGTAATCAGCCCCAGCATTTT. It encodes CASSLFSPSNQPQHF. This sequence joins TRBV7-3 and TRBJ1-5; D not resolved. The CDR3 runs to 15 residues. The germline V and J ends were trimmed by 2 bases and 4 bases, with 12 bases remaining between them. From germline, CDR1 is SGHTA and CDR2 FQGTGA.

The chain joins TRBV6-5 to TRBJ2-5, with D maybe TRBD1 (7 bases). Germline V CDR1 and CDR2: MNHEY, SVGAGI. The V end lost 2 bases, the J end lost 3 bases, and 16 bases lay between the germline ends. The CDR3 spans 16 residues. The CDR3, as DNA: TGTGCCAGCAGTTACCCAAACAGGGGAGGCGAAGAGACCCAGTACTTC. It encodes CASSYPNRGGEETQYF.

This clone is categorized as medium-sized. The chain is built from TRBV30 and TRBJ1-1, with TRBD1 matching over 7 bases. J gave up 11 bases and V 0 bases, and 12 bases lay outside the gene matches. The germline gives CDR1 GTSNPN, CDR2 SVGIG (reference sequence). The CDR3 runs 14 residues. This chain's CDR3 is CAWSVPGGGAGAFF. CDR3 bases: TGTGCCTGGAGTGTACCGGGAGGGGGCGCGGGTGCTTTCTTT. The full variable domain, rest sourced from reference TRBV30 and TRBJ1-1, is SQTIHQWPATLVQPVGSPLSLECTVEGTSNPNLYWYRQAAGRGLQLLFYSVGIGQISSEVPQNLSASRPQDRQFILSSKKLLLSDSGFYLCAWSVPGGGAGAFFGQGTRLTVV.

The CDR3 loop is CASSIERLTGSGNTIYF. In nucleotides, the CDR3 is TGTGCCAGTAGTATAGAGCGTCTGACGGGCTCTGGAAACACCATATATTTT. The V gene is TRBV19, the J gene TRBJ1-3; D remains unclear. CDR3 size: 17 residues. Germline CDR1 LNHDA, CDR2 SQIVND (reference sequence). V dropped 0 bases and J dropped 0 bases, with 12 bases sitting between them. Looking up the rest from reference TRBV19 and TRBJ1-3 gives the full variable domain: DGGITQSPKYLFRKEGQNVTLSCEQNLNHDAMYWYRQDPGQGLRLIYYSQIVNDFQKGDIAEGYSVSREKKESFPLTVTSAQKNPTAFYLCASSIERLTGSGNTIYFGEGSWLTVV.

The chain uses TRBV2 and TRBJ1-2; maybe TRBD1 (6 bases). This CDR3 spans 14 amino acids. Trimming took 9 bases from V and 1 from J, leaving 15 bases between them. Germline lookup yields CDR1 SNHLY and CDR2 FYNNEI. The CDR3 spells CASSTQGFNYGYTF. The CDR3, as DNA: TGTGCCAGTAGTACACAGGGTTTTAACTATGGCTACACCTTC.

V is TRBV7-2 and J is TRBJ2-7; no clear D gene. Deletions cut 4 bases from V and 3 bases from J, with 10 bases between. Germline V lookup: CDR1 SGHTA, CDR2 FQGNSA. The CDR3 has 13 residues. The CDR3 nucleotides read TGTGCCAGCAGCTCCCGCCCCCGCTACGAGCAGTACTTC. This sequence encodes CASSSRPRYEQYF.

The chain combines TRBV28 with TRBJ1-3; TRBD1 aligns across 8 bases. The CDR3 sequence is 13 residues long. Germline CDR1 and CDR2: MDHEN and SYDVKM. Trimming cost V 5 bases and J 10 bases; bases outside gene matches: 7. CDR3 sequence (DNA): TGTGCCAGCAGTCCCAGGGGGCGACTAACCATATATTTT. It encodes CASSPRGRLTIYF.

The genes are TRBV2 and TRBJ1-6; 9 bases are shared with TRBD1. Per germline, CDR1 SNHLY and CDR2 FYNNEI. The CDR3 covers 16 residues. The J segment lost 7 bases and the V segment lost 1 base, leaving 5 bases of the junction unmatched. CDR3 DNA sequence: TGTGCCAGCAGTGAAGAACAGGGGGCCTCAAATTCACCCCTCCACTTT. Translation gives CASSEEQGASNSPLHF.

V and J are TRBV6-6 and TRBJ1-2; D is unclear. V shed 6 bases and J shed 2 bases, with 10 bases lying between them. The germline gives CDR1 MNHNY, CDR2 SVGAGI (reference sequence). This CDR3 comprises 13 residues. Here the CDR3 DNA reads TGTGCCAGCAGCAGTATCCTCAACTATGGCTACACCTTC. This encodes CASSSILNYGYTF.

The V and J genes are TRBV19 and TRBJ2-1, with 10 positions matching TRBD2. The CDR3 has 16 residues. V gave up 6 bases and J gave up 6 bases; unmatched junction bases: 11. Per germline, CDR1 LNHDA and CDR2 SQIVND (reference sequence). CDR3 nucleotides: TGTGCCAGTAGCTTCGCCGGGACTAGCGTCGTCAATGAGCAGTTCTTC. Translating it yields CASSFAGTSVVNEQFF.

This sequence joins TRBV5-1 and TRBJ2-3; D perhaps matches TRBD2 (6 bases). The CDR3 sequence is 15 residues long. Trimming stripped 3 bases from V and 2 bases from J, with 13 bases between. The V gene's germline CDR1 is SGHRS and CDR2 YFSETQ. CDR3 residues: CASSYGGTDTDTQYF. For the CDR3, the DNA is TGCGCCAGCAGCTACGGGGGTACAGACACAGATACGCAGTATTTT. Full variable domain (rest looked up from reference TRBV5-1 and TRBJ2-3): KAGVTQTPRYLIKTRGQQVTLSCSPISGHRSVSWYQQTPGQGLQFLFEYFSETQRNKGNFPGRFSGRQFSNSRSEMNVSTLELGDSALYLCASSYGGTDTDTQYFGPGTRLTVL.

V is TRBV7-6 and J is TRBJ1-2; possibly TRBD1 for D (5 bases). Looked up from germline, CDR1 is SGHVS and CDR2 is FNYEAQ. The CDR3 has 15 residues. Between the trimmed V and J ends, which lost 1 base and 3 bases, there was a span of 12 bases. DNA of the CDR3: TGTGCCAGCAGCTTAGTTCAGGGATGGGACTATGGCTACACCTTC. Translated, it gives CASSLVQGWDYGYTF.

In this sample, this clone turned up a few times. The chain has TRBV18 and TRBJ1-4; 9 bases align to TRBD1. V lost 4 bases, J lost 4 bases, and 7 bases stayed unmatched. The CDR3 extends over 16 amino acids. Germline V CDR1 and CDR2: KGHSH, LQKENI. This CDR3 reads CASSLKPGQGNEKLFF. The CDR3 region has the DNA TGTGCCAGCTCACTTAAGCCGGGACAGGGTAATGAAAAACTGTTTTTT.

The V and J genes are TRBV4-1 and TRBJ2-3, with 7 bases aligning to TRBD2. J gave up 5 bases and V 3 bases, and 8 bases lay outside the gene matches. The CDR3 runs to 15 residues. Germline V gene lookup returns CDR1 MGHRA and CDR2 YSYEKL. This CDR3 reads CASSQGGTAGDTQYF. CDR3 DNA sequence: TGCGCCAGCAGCCAGGGGGGGACGGCCGGAGATACGCAGTATTTT.

This rearrangement joins TRBV27 to TRBJ2-3; the D gene is possibly TRBD2 (6 bases). V dropped 0 bases and J dropped 1 base, with 11 bases sitting between them. The germline CDR1 and CDR2 sequences are MNHEY and SMNVEV (reference sequence). The CDR3 consists of 16 residues. CDR3 bases: TGTGCCAGCAGTTTATCGGGGGGTTTGGGCACAGATACGCAGTATTTT. Protein sequence: CASSLSGGLGTDTQYF.

The CDR3 sequence: CASSQDARTGRGYTF. CDR3 sequence (DNA): TGTGCCAGCAGCCAAGATGCCCGGACAGGTCGTGGCTACACCTTC. This chain connects TRBV14 to TRBJ1-2; 7 nucleotides align to TRBD1. CDR3 size: 15 residues. In germline, CDR1 is SGHDN, CDR2 FVKESK. Trimming at V came to 0 bases and at J to 7 bases, leaving 8 bases not matched to a gene.

This clone appeared once. The J gene is TRBJ1-1, the V gene TRBV5-1; unclear D gene. Germline-derived CDR1 and CDR2 are SGHRS and YFSETQ. Trimming removed 0 bases at V and 0 bases at J, with 12 bases between. The length of the CDR3 is 16 residues. CDR3 sequence: CASSLVPGTMNTEAFF. The CDR3 nucleotides are TGCGCCAGCAGCTTGGTACCAGGAACCATGAACACTGAAGCTTTCTTT.

This chain joins TRBV11-1 and TRBJ2-1, with D perhaps TRBD1 (5 bases). V shed 0 bases and J shed 6 bases, with 9 bases lying between them. CDR1 and CDR2 from the germline V gene are SGHAT and FQDESV (reference sequence). This CDR3 spans 14 amino acids. The CDR3 nucleotides read TGTGCCAGCAGCTTAGCTATCCAGGGCAATGAGCAGTTCTTC. Residues: CASSLAIQGNEQFF.

This CDR3 is CASSQLQGWEQFF. The CDR3 bases are TGCGCCAGCAGCCAACTACAGGGGTGGGAGCAGTTCTTC. V gene TRBV4-1 combines with J gene TRBJ2-1; 7 positions agree with TRBD1. The CDR3 spans 13 residues. The germline gives CDR1 MGHRA, CDR2 YSYEKL. Losses at the gene ends were 2 bases for V and 10 bases for J; bases not matched to a gene: 5.

The rearrangement uses TRBV28 and TRBJ1-5, with TRBD1 as a possible D gene (6 bases). The CDR3 is 14 residues long. Looked up from germline, CDR1 is MDHEN and CDR2 is SYDVKM. The V and J ends lost 6 bases and 3 bases respectively, with 12 bases between them. CDR3 residues: CASREGGPNQPQHF. The CDR3, as DNA: TGTGCCAGCAGAGAAGGGGGGCCCAATCAGCCCCAGCATTTT.

The chain is built from TRBV6-5 and TRBJ2-3; D may be TRBD1 or TRBD2 (5 bases each). CDR1 and CDR2 (germline): MNHEY, SVGAGI. This CDR3 is built from 15 residues. V lost 2 bases and J 4 bases, leaving 13 bases between the germline ends. CDR3 sequence (DNA): TGTGCCAGCAGTTACGGGGACCGCCCGGCAGATACGCAGTATTTT. It is translated as CASSYGDRPADTQYF.

This chain uses TRBV4-2 with TRBJ1-1, with a possible D match to TRBD1 (5 bases). CDR3 size: 13 residues. Trimming took off 1 base at V and 4 bases at J, with 7 bases between the two ends. The germline V gene encodes CDR1 LGHNA and CDR2 YNFKEQ. The CDR3 nucleotides read TGTGCCAGCAGCCAAGGCGGGGCCACTGAAGCTTTCTTT. It codes for CASSQGGATEAFF.

This chain links TRBV29-1 with TRBJ1-1, with a tentative D call TRBD1 (5 bases). Germline V CDR1 and CDR2: SQVTM, ANQGSEA. The V gene lost 4 bases and the J gene lost 1 base, with 16 bases spanning the gap. The CDR3 runs 15 residues. CDR3 DNA sequence: TGCAGCGTTGCTCATTTACAGGTCAGGAACACTGAAGCTTTCTTT. The encoded protein is CSVAHLQVRNTEAFF. The whole variable domain, remainder taken from reference TRBV29-1 and TRBJ1-1, is SAVISQKPSRDICQRGTSLTIQCQVDSQVTMMFWYRQQPGQSLTLIATANQGSEATYESGFVIDKFPISRPNLTFSTLTVSNMSPEDSSIYLCSVAHLQVRNTEAFFGQGTRLTVV.

V is TRBV6-5 and J is TRBJ2-7, with 8 bases identical to TRBD1. Germline lookup yields CDR1 MNHEY and CDR2 SVGAGI. The CDR3 covers 14 residues. With 6 bases clipped from V and 1 base from J, the junction kept 5 bases outside the gene matches. CDR3: CASRRQGWSYEQYF. The CDR3 region has the DNA TGTGCCAGCAGGCGACAGGGGTGGTCCTACGAGCAGTACTTC.

The sample holds a few counts of this clone. The genes are TRBV13 and TRBJ2-1; D is ambiguous. The V gene lost 9 bases and the J gene lost 3 bases, with 9 bases spanning the gap. CDR3 length: 12 residues. Germline V gene data show CDR1 as PRHDT and CDR2 as FYEKMQ (reference sequence). The CDR3 here is CASSRDYNEQFF. CDR3 sequence (DNA): TGTGCCAGTAGTAGAGACTACAATGAGCAGTTCTTC.

V gene TRBV7-3 combines with J gene TRBJ2-3; D possibly corresponds to TRBD2 (6 bases). V gave up 5 bases and J gave up 4 bases, with 19 bases separating them. Germline CDR1 SGHTA, CDR2 FQGTGA. The CDR3 length is 16 residues. CDR3 protein: CASSQGTSRDSDTQYF. CDR3 DNA sequence: TGTGCCAGCAGCCAAGGTACTAGCAGAGACTCAGATACGCAGTATTTT.

This rearrangement joins TRBV4-3 to TRBJ1-3; 10 bases map to TRBD1. Germline CDR1 is LGHNA and CDR2 is YSLEER. J was trimmed by 1 base and V by 3 bases; bases with no gene match: 3. The CDR3 runs to 16 residues. CDR3 in amino acids: CASSQRTGGSGNTIYF. DNA of the CDR3: TGCGCCAGCAGCCAGAGGACAGGGGGTTCTGGAAACACCATATATTTT.

A few counts support this clone. This chain links TRBV7-2 with TRBJ2-7, with 8 bases fitting TRBD1. Germline CDR1 is SGHTA and CDR2 is FQGNSA. V dropped 5 bases and J dropped 6; count of bases not matched to a gene: 9. The CDR3 consists of 14 residues. CDR3 sequence (DNA): TGTGCCAGCAGCCAGCGGACAGGGTTCTCCGAGCAGTACTTC. Translated, it gives CASSQRTGFSEQYF.